This T cell receptor beta chain derives from a study of a mutant IDH1 vaccine in newly diagnosed glioma. The wider study: Standard pretreatment was either radiotherapy, temozolomide, or, for most, radiochemotherapy with temozolomide. Study-level points and caveats: Most patients, approximately 93%, showed vaccine-induced immune responses.

The ends lost 4 bases at V and 4 bases at J; junction bases unmatched: 10. The CDR3 runs to 16 residues. CDR1 is SGHRS and CDR2 is YFSETQ in the germline V gene. The time point denotes: week 47, end of study. It was 300 ug of mutant IDH1 20-mer peptide that made up each vaccine dose, given with topical imiquimod. In weeks 1, 3, 5, 7, 11, 15, 19 and 23, patients were vaccinated. Donors had new WHO grade 3 or 4 IDH1-mutant, ATRX-lost astrocytomas. Points on this clone: What it binds is not known.

Generated by immunoSEQ multiplex PCR, the TCRdb table keeps only in-frame clones and is missing some. The sample lists over 30,000 clones, approximately 92% occurring once. The chain employs TRBV5-1 and TRBJ2-7; TRBD1 agrees at 11 bases. The origin of this receptor is a woman in her forties with glioma. Sample: PBMCs, taken from a glioma patient whose treatment included an IDH1 peptide vaccine. For the CDR3, the DNA is TGCGCCAGCAGCCCTACCCCCGGACAGGGGGCATACGAGCAGTACTTC. This translates into CASSPTPGQGAYEQYF. The full variable domain, rest sourced from reference TRBV5-1 and TRBJ2-7, is KAGVTQTPRYLIKTRGQQVTLSCSPISGHRSVSWYQQTPGQGLQFLFEYFSETQRNKGNFPGRFSGRQFSNSRSEMNVSTLELGDSALYLCASSPTPGQGAYEQYFGPGTRLTVT.